This TCR beta chain derives from a study of T cell changes during pregnancy in multiple sclerosis. The data were produced by immunoSEQ multiplex PCR, yet TCRdb's version contains in-frame clones alone and is incomplete. The table lists more than 30,000 clones, 85% to 95% of them singletons. The TCR was taken from a female donor with multiple sclerosis, enrolled in a pregnancy study. Sequenced here: CD8+ T cells from peripheral blood mononuclear cells, sampled in the third trimester of pregnancy.

The CDR3 DNA reads TGTGCCAGCGGCCCGCGGGGTTTCTCTGGGGCCAACGTCCTGACTTTC. It is translated as CASGPRGFSGANVLTF. The V and J genes are TRBV27 and TRBJ2-6, with a weak D call TRBD2 (6 bases). The CDR3 covers 16 residues. Per the germline V gene, CDR1 is MNHEY and CDR2 is SMNVEV (reference sequence). The V end was cut by 8 bases, the J end by 0 bases, with 14 bases between.